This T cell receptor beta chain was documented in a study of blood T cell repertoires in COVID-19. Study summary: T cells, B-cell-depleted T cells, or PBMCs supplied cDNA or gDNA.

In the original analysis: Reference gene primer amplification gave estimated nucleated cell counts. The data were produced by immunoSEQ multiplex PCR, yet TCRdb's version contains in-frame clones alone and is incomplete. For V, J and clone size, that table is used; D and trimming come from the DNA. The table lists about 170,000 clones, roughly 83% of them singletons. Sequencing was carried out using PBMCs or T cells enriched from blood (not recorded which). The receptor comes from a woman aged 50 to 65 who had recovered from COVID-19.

The CDR3 region is CASSELAGGILFF. CDR3 sequence (DNA): TGTGCCAGCAGCGAACTAGCGGGAGGCATTCTGTTCTTC. This chain joins TRBV5-8 and TRBJ2-1; 12 bases map to TRBD2. This CDR3 region has 13 residues. Looked up from germline, CDR1 is SGHTS and CDR2 is YDEGEE. J was trimmed by 15 bases and V by 4 bases; bases with no gene match: 8.